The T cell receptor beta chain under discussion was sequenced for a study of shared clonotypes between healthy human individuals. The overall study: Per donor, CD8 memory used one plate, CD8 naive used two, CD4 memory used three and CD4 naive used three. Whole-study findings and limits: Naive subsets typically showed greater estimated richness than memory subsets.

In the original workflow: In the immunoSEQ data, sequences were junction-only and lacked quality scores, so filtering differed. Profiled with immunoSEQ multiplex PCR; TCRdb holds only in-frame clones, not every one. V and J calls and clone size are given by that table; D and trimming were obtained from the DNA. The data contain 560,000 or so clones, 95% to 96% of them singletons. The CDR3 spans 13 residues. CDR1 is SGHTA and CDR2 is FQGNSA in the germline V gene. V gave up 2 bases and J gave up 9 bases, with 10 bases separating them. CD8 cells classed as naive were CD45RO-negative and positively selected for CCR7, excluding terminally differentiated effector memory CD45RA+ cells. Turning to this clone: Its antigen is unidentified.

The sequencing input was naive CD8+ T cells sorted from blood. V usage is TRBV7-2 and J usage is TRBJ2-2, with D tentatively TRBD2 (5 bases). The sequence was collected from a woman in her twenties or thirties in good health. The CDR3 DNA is TGTGCCAGCAGCTTAAGCGGCTACCGGGAGCTGTTTTTT. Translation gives CASSLSGYRELFF.